The 11 T cell receptor beta chains given below trace back to one sample, sequenced in a study of OX40 agonist ivuxolimab in advanced cancers. Sequencing was performed with immunoSEQ multiplex PCR; in TCRdb, only in-frame clones are kept and a portion is missing. The sample consists of around 10,000 clones, 86% of them appearing once. The input for sequencing was CD4+ or CD8+ T cells sorted from blood, taken in a trial of the OX40 agonist ivuxolimab. The source of these receptors is an adult with an advanced solid tumor such as melanoma, head and neck, liver or kidney cancer.

This chain uses TRBV6-1 with TRBJ1-3; D gene uncertain. Germline loops: CDR1 MNHNS, CDR2 SASEGT. V was cut by 1 base and J by 2 bases, with 6 bases left in between. This CDR3 spans 14 amino acids. CDR3 coding DNA: TGTGCCAGCAGTGAAGGGGTAACTGGAAACACCATATATTTT. This gives the protein CASSEGVTGNTIYF.

The V gene is TRBV2, the J gene TRBJ2-7, with TRBD2 identical over 10 bases. Germline assignment: CDR1 SNHLY and CDR2 FYNNEI. V dropped 9 bases and J dropped 5; count of bases not matched to a gene: 4. The length of the CDR3 is 12 residues. CDR3 nucleotide sequence: TGTGCCAGTCAAACTAGCGGGGACGAGCAGTACTTC. This codes for CASQTSGDEQYF.

This rearrangement joins TRBV5-8 to TRBJ1-5; D uncertain. Germline assignment: CDR1 SGHTS and CDR2 YDEGEE. V was pared by 0 bases and J by 3 bases, with 4 bases between. CDR3 length: 13 amino acids. The CDR3 region is CASSLGLNQPQHF. Here the CDR3 DNA reads TGTGCCAGCAGCTTGGGGCTCAATCAGCCCCAGCATTTT.

This clone was seen a few times. The rearrangement joins TRBV5-4 to TRBJ2-7; no reliable D call. Germline values: CDR1 SGHNT, CDR2 YYREEE (reference sequence). V was shortened by 4 bases and J by 2 bases, with 13 bases between the two germline ends. The CDR3 consists of 14 residues. CDR3 sequence reads: CASSPDAVAYEQYF. The CDR3 region has the DNA TGTGCCAGCAGCCCGGACGCGGTGGCCTACGAGCAGTACTTC.

This clone rates as medium-sized. The chain combines TRBV6-1 with TRBJ1-2; D is perhaps TRBD1 (5 bases). The CDR3 runs 13 residues. The germline gives CDR1 MNHNS, CDR2 SASEGT. Between the trimmed V and J ends, which lost 3 bases and 5 bases, there was a span of 10 bases. CDR3 coding DNA: TGTGCCAGCAGTGACGGGACCCAGTATGGCTACACCTTC. Amino acids: CASSDGTQYGYTF.

This CDR3 reads CASSSWTSGGNYEQYF. CDR3 in DNA: TGTGCCAGCAGCTCGTGGACTAGCGGGGGGAACTACGAGCAGTACTTC. The chain has TRBV7-3 and TRBJ2-7, with 14 nucleotides matching TRBD2. This CDR3 spans 16 amino acids. The V gene's germline CDR1 is SGHTA and CDR2 FQGTGA. Losses at the gene ends were 4 bases for V and 3 bases for J; bases not matched to a gene: 5.

V is TRBV5-5 and J is TRBJ1-2; no clear D. With 3 bases removed from V and 2 bases from J, the gap between germline ends came to 11 bases. CDR3 length: 14 amino acids. CDR1 SGHKS and CDR2 YYEKEE come from the germline V gene (reference sequence). The CDR3 reads CASSWVDGNYGYTF. DNA for the CDR3: TGTGCCAGCAGCTGGGTCGACGGGAACTATGGCTACACCTTC.

This chain uses TRBV7-6 with TRBJ1-2; 7 bases are shared with TRBD1. V gave up 0 bases and J gave up 0 bases; unmatched junction bases: 4. This CDR3 is built from 16 residues. Germline V CDR1 and CDR2: SGHVS, FNYEAQ. CDR3 coding DNA: TGTGCCAGCAGCTTAGCGCCAGGGACAGCTAACTATGGCTACACCTTC. It is translated as CASSLAPGTANYGYTF. Based on the CDR3 plus reference TRBV7-6 and TRBJ1-2, the full variable domain is GAGVSQSPRYKVTKRGQDVALRCDPISGHVSLYWYRQALGQGPEFLTYFNYEAQQDKSGLPNDRFSAERPEGSISTLTIQRTEQRDSAMYRCASSLAPGTANYGYTFGSGTRLTVV.

This rearrangement joins TRBV13 to TRBJ2-3, with D perhaps being TRBD1 or TRBD2 (5 bases each). V shed 7 bases and J shed 0 bases, with 11 bases lying between them. This CDR3 is 14 amino acids long. Germline lookup yields CDR1 PRHDT and CDR2 FYEKMQ (reference sequence). The CDR3 reads CASTQGPSTDTQYF. The CDR3 region has the DNA TGTGCCAGCACCCAGGGACCTAGCACAGATACGCAGTATTTT.

This clone showed up just once. The chain joins TRBV11-2 to TRBJ2-3, with 10 bases identical to TRBD2. This CDR3 is built from 15 residues. V was pared by 5 bases and J by 5 bases, with 7 bases of the junction left unmatched. Germline lookup yields CDR1 SGHAT and CDR2 FQNNGV. CDR3 protein: CASSMSGGAGDTQYF. The CDR3 coding sequence is TGTGCCAGCAGCATGAGCGGGGGGGCTGGAGATACGCAGTATTTT.

The CDR3 nucleotides read TGCGCCAGCAGGGACAGGGGGTCCTACGAGCAGTACTTC. Protein: CASRDRGSYEQYF. The gene calls are TRBV5-1 and TRBJ2-7, with 10 bases identical to TRBD1. V shed 5 bases and J 1 base; nucleotides not matched to a gene: 0. The CDR3 contains 13 residues. Germline V gene sequence: CDR1 SGHRS, CDR2 YFSETQ.